Following are 12 T cell receptor beta chains from one sample sequenced in a study of OX40 agonist ivuxolimab in advanced cancers. Sequenced by immunoSEQ multiplex PCR; TCRdb stores in-frame clones only, minus some. Altogether around 39,000 clones are present, just under 80% being singletons, with the ten largest covering 9.5% to 15%. The sequenced sample was CD4+ or CD8+ T cells sorted from blood, obtained in a trial of the OX40 agonist ivuxolimab. The receptor set was obtained from an adult with an advanced solid tumor such as melanoma, head and neck, liver or kidney cancer.

Only a few counts were recorded for this clone. The J gene is TRBJ2-7, the V gene TRBV4-2; TRBD1 might be the D (5 bases). Germline loops: CDR1 LGHNA, CDR2 YNFKEQ. The CDR3 sequence is 15 residues long. Trimming shortened V by 5 bases and J by 3 bases, and 17 bases separated the two germline ends. The CDR3 DNA sequence: TGTGCCAGCAGCTTAGCACCAGGACAAAACTACGAGCAGTACTTC. Its protein is CASSLAPGQNYEQYF.

The J gene is TRBJ2-7, the V gene TRBV7-6; 8 bases agree with TRBD1. The CDR3 consists of 14 residues. The trim removed 1 base at V and 6 bases at J, leaving 5 bases unmatched. Germline V gene sequence: CDR1 SGHVS, CDR2 FNYEAQ. The DNA for the CDR3 is TGTGCCAGCAGCTTAGGGGCAGGGGGCTTCGAGCAGTACTTC. It codes for CASSLGAGGFEQYF.

The chain has TRBV6-1 and TRBJ1-4; D might be TRBD1 (5 bases). The V gene's germline CDR1 is MNHNS and CDR2 SASEGT. Trimming took 0 bases from V and 3 from J, leaving 14 bases between them. The CDR3 length is 17 residues. The CDR3 nucleotides are TGTGCCAGCAGTGAAGCTTCAGGACCGGGGGCTAATGAAAAACTGTTTTTT. Translated: CASSEASGPGANEKLFF.

The V call is TRBV19, the J call TRBJ1-4; D is undetermined. Germline CDR1 is LNHDA and CDR2 is SQIVND (reference sequence). Between the trimmed V and J ends, which lost 8 bases and 8 bases, there was a span of 15 bases. CDR3 size: 13 residues. The CDR3 loop reads CASVDRRGEKLFF. The CDR3 DNA reads as TGTGCCAGTGTGGACCGAAGAGGGGAAAAACTGTTTTTT.

The genes are TRBV9 and TRBJ2-6; 10 nucleotides align to TRBD1. Unmatched junction bases numbered 4, after V lost 5 bases and J lost 2 bases. The CDR3 has 16 amino acids. Germline CDR1 is SGDLS and CDR2 is YYNGEE. The CDR3 sequence is CASSTDRGTGANVLTF. For the CDR3, the DNA is TGTGCCAGCAGTACGGACAGGGGGACTGGGGCCAACGTCCTGACTTTC.

With regard to this clone: The same CDR3 can be traced to other DNA sequences in this sample. The V call is TRBV19, the J call TRBJ1-1; D not resolved. V dropped 1 base and J dropped 0 bases, with 6 bases sitting between them. Germline V gives CDR1 LNHDA, CDR2 SQIVND (reference sequence). This CDR3 comprises 14 residues. The CDR3 reads CASSIGRVNTEAFF. The CDR3 coding sequence is TGTGCCAGTAGTATAGGACGGGTGAACACTGAAGCTTTCTTT.

This chain connects TRBV4-2 to TRBJ1-5; D unresolved. Germline CDR1 reads LGHNA; CDR2 reads YNFKEQ. V lost 1 base to trimming and J lost 0 bases, with 10 bases between them. CDR3 length: 16 amino acids. The CDR3 nucleotides are TGTGCCAGCAGCCAAGGCAGATCGTATAGCAATCAGCCCCAGCATTTT. Amino acids: CASSQGRSYSNQPQHF.

J is TRBJ1-3 and V is TRBV5-1, with 8 nucleotides matching TRBD1. From germline, CDR1 is SGHRS and CDR2 YFSETQ. V gave up 4 bases and J gave up 3 bases; unmatched junction bases: 9. CDR3 size: 16 residues. The CDR3 DNA follows: TGCGCCAGCAGCCCACCGGAGACAGGGGTTGGAAACACCATATATTTT. Translated: CASSPPETGVGNTIYF.

The rearrangement joins TRBV7-9 to TRBJ1-5; D might be TRBD1 (6 bases). CDR1 SEHNR and CDR2 FQNEAQ come from the germline V gene (reference sequence). There are 12 residues in the CDR3. The V end was cut by 10 bases, the J end by 3 bases, with 10 bases between. The CDR3 nucleotides read TGTGCCACCGGACAGCCCAATCAGCCCCAGCATTTT. Translated: CATGQPNQPQHF. The complete variable domain, with remaining parts taken from reference TRBV7-9 and TRBJ1-5, reads DTGVSQNPRHKITKRGQNVTFRCDPISEHNRLYWYRQTLGQGPEFLTYFQNEAQLEKSRLLSDRFSAERPKGSFSTLEIQRTEQGDSAMYLCATGQPNQPQHFGDGTRLSIL.

The chain has TRBV6-5 and TRBJ2-7; D may be TRBD1 (6 bases). The CDR3 sequence is 16 residues long. V lost 4 bases to trimming and J lost 3 bases, with 19 bases between them. The germline gives CDR1 MNHEY, CDR2 SVGAGI. Here the CDR3 reads CASSSLPPGQFYEQYF. The CDR3 DNA reads as TGTGCCAGCAGTTCTCTGCCCCCGGGACAATTCTACGAGCAGTACTTC.

This clone was counted only a few times. This rearrangement joins TRBV29-1 to TRBJ2-3; D call uncertain. The CDR3 length is 13 residues. V was shortened by 0 bases and J by 7 bases, with 11 bases between the two germline ends. Germline V lookup: CDR1 SQVTM, CDR2 ANQGSEA. CDR3 sequence: CSVEDRVSNTQYF. The CDR3 region has the DNA TGCAGCGTTGAAGATCGGGTCTCCAATACGCAGTATTTT.

This clone occurred a few times. Germline is not matched at one junction end, which may reflect a read error. The chain is built from TRBV5-4 and TRBJ2-7; 15 bases are a match to TRBD2. The CDR3 contains 15 residues. Germline CDR1 and CDR2: SGHNT and YYREEE (reference sequence). CDR3 nucleotides: TGTGCCAGCAGCCTCAATTTAGGGACTAGCGGGGGGACGCACTTC. Protein product: CASSLNLGTSGGTHF.